Below, one T cell receptor beta chain is given with its context. Donors in the study were healthy people who gave bone marrow. Donors showed nominal health when sampled, although they likely had unrecorded immune exposures. The sample comes from a study of cytomegalovirus exposure and HLA in healthy donors. For the study at large: Of about 400 genotyped donors, roughly 80% clustered with self-reported Caucasian donors.

Trimming shortened V by 9 bases and J by 11 bases, and 22 bases separated the two germline ends. The CDR3 consists of 13 residues. In germline, CDR1 is MNHEY, CDR2 SVGAGI. In the PCR, 60 Vbeta and 13 Jbeta primers were used. Repertoires were generated with immunoSEQ multiplex PCR, while TCRdb's copy carries only in-frame clones and drops some. Of around 200,000 clones listed, about four fifths are singletons. This clonotype was sampled from a man in his fifties in good health and CMV-seronegative. The rearrangement uses TRBV6-5 and TRBJ1-1; D unresolved. Sample: PBMCs. The CDR3 sequence: CASPSGGGRCAFF. CDR3 DNA: TGTGCCAGTCCTTCGGGAGGAGGCCGATGTGCTTTCTTT.